This T cell receptor beta chain came from a study of CD8+CD57+ T cells in acquired aplastic anemia. A remark on this clonotype: The junction does not match germline at one end; this may be a read error.

Using genomic DNA as the template, TCR beta VDJ and CDR3 profiling was carried out. TCRdb ran MiXCR on the reads and lists one entry per CDR3 protein. The repertoire has around 250,000 distinct CDR3 sequences, less than 85% of them found once; the top ten carry approximately 40%. CDR3 length: 14 amino acids. Germline CDR1 is SGHAT and CDR2 is FQDESV (reference sequence). Selection for sequencing was limited to patients who had shown CD8+CD57+ cell expansion by flow cytometry. Specimen: sorted CD4+, CD8+, or CD8+CD57+ T cells (not recorded which) from PBMCs. The rearrangement joins TRBV11-1 to TRBJ2-3; D gene unclear. The clonotype was recovered from a human donor with aplastic anemia. The CDR3: CASSFLQDTDTQYF. CDR3 DNA sequence: TGTGCCAGTAGCTTCTTACAAGATACCGATACGCAGTATTTT.